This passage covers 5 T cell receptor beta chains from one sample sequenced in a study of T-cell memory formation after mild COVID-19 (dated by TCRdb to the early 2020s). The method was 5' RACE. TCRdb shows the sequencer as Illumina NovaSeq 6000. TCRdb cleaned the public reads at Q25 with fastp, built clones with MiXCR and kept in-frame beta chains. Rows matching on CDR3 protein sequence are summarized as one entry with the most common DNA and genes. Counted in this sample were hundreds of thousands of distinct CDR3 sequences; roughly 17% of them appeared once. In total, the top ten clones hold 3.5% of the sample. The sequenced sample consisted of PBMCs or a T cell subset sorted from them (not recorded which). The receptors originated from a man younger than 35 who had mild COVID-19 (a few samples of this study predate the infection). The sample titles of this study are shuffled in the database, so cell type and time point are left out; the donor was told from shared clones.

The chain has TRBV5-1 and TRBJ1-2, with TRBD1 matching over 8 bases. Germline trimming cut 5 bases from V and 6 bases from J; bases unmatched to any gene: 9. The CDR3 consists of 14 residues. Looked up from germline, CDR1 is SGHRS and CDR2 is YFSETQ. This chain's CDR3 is CASRSTGDWHGYTF. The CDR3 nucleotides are TGCGCCAGCAGATCGACAGGGGATTGGCATGGCTACACCTTC.

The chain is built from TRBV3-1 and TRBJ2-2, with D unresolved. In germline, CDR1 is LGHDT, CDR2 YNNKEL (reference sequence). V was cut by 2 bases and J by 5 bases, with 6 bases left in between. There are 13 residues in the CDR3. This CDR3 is CASSQLRTGELFF. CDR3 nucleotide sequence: TGTGCCAGCAGCCAATTGAGAACCGGGGAGCTGTTTTTT.

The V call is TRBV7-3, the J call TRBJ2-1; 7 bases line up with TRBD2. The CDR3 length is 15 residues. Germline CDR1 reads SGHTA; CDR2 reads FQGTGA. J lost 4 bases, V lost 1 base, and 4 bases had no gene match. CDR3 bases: TGTGCCAGCAGCTTAATGGGGGGGAGATACAATGAGCAGTTCTTC. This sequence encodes CASSLMGGRYNEQFF.

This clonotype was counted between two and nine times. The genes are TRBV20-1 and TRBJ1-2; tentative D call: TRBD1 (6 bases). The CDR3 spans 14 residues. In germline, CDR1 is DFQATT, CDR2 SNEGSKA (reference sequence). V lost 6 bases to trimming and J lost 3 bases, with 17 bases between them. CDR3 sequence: CSAPGQPNDYGYTF. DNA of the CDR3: TGCAGTGCCCCTGGACAGCCCAACGACTATGGCTACACCTTC.

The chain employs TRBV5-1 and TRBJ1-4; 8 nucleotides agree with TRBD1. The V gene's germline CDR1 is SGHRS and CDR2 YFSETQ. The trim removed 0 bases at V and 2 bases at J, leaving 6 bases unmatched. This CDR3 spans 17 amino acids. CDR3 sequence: CASSLGQGARTNEKLFF. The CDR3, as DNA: TGCGCCAGCAGCTTGGGGCAGGGGGCGCGTACTAATGAAAAACTGTTTTTT.